This T cell receptor beta chain was captured in a study of blood T cell repertoires in COVID-19. About the study: The origin of the acute and convalescent COVID-19 samples was the United States, Italy and Spain. PBMCs, B-cell-depleted T cells, or T cells provided the cDNA or gDNA that made up the material.

Authors' processing steps: Estimates of nucleated cell counts were drawn from the amplification of reference gene primers. Clones were sequenced by immunoSEQ multiplex PCR, and TCRdb holds only the in-frame ones, with some missing. V and J calls and clone size follow that table, whereas D and trimming were derived from the DNA. The sample has around 170,000 clones; about 74% are singletons. The sequence came from a woman older than 75 with acute or convalescent COVID-19. The sequenced material came from peripheral blood.

The CDR3 bases are TGTGCCACCAGTGATTCCCTCCGGCCCACGTTAGGGGTTGGGCAGTTCTTC. Protein product: CATSDSLRPTLGVGQFF. The rearrangement uses TRBV24-1 and TRBJ2-1; TRBD1 might be the D (5 bases). The CDR3 is made up of 17 amino acids. V dropped 2 bases and J dropped 12 bases, with 25 bases sitting between them. CDR1 and CDR2 (germline): KGHDR, SFDVKD.